The table lists the clone carrying this T cell receptor beta chain with a count of one. What it recognizes is unknown. The germline gene is not matched at one end of the junction; a read error may be the cause. They isolated at least 6.5 million PBMCs from each sample. The CDR3 contains 19 residues. The germline V gene encodes CDR1 SGDLS and CDR2 YYNGEE. This entry comes from a study of blood T cells in healthy people across ages. Findings and caveats of the study: Percentage of naive T cells showed a strong correlation with TCR beta diversity.

Primed by a sample-barcoded 5' primer and a J-beta primer mix, a second PCR proceeded for roughly 7 to 11 cycles. TCRdb used MiXCR to reprocess the 5' RACE reads, holding one entry per CDR3 protein. The sample contains 550,000 to 800,000 distinct CDR3 sequences, approximately 29% of which appear only once. The chain is built from TRBV9 and TRBJ2-1; no clear D gene. The sequence derives from a woman aged 80 or older in good health. The specimen sequenced was blood. The CDR3 DNA is TGTGCCGGCAGCTCGGAACCAGTCGAGACACGTGGCCCCTACAATGAGCAGTTCTTC. Its translation: CAGSSEPVETRGPYNEQFF.